A selection of T cell receptor beta chains follows, all from one sample in a study of cytomegalovirus exposure and HLA in healthy donors. TCRdb keeps only in-frame clones here, not all; method: immunoSEQ multiplex PCR. The data contain about 160,000 clones, over 80% of them seen just once; the ten biggest clones take up approximately 1.2%. Source material: PBMCs. The receptors originated from a boy between 2 and 10 years old in good health and CMV-seronegative. CDR3s include the opening cysteine and the closing phenylalanine or tryptophan. Fields, in order: clone size, J gene, D gene, V gene, CDR3 protein, CDR3 DNA. D genes are given only for firm matches. Only part of the rows carry a size: once, few, many, or a class if the clone is expanded.

>.|TRBJ2-7|TRBD2|TRBV6-5
CASSYTGGSYEQYF
TGTGCCAGCAGTTACACGGGGGGCTCCTACGAGCAGTACTTC
>.|TRBJ1-3|.|TRBV29-1
CSVEDRGQAGNTIYF
TGCAGCGTTGAAGATCGAGGGCAGGCTGGAAACACCATATATTTT
>few|TRBJ1-1|.|TRBV10-2
CASSESNSGLAEAFF
TGCGCCAGCAGTGAGTCGAATTCAGGGTTAGCTGAAGCTTTCTTT
>.|TRBJ2-5|TRBD1|TRBV25-1
CASSEVRGQGSGTQYF
TGTGCCAGCAGTGAAGTTAGGGGGCAGGGTAGTGGGACCCAGTACTTC
>.|TRBJ2-5|.|TRBV2
CASSDARGALRETQYF
TGTGCCAGCAGTGACGCCCGGGGGGCCCTACGGGAGACCCAGTACTTC
>.|TRBJ1-1|.|TRBV29-1
CSVAGINIGAFF
TGCAGCGTAGCGGGGATTAATATTGGAGCTTTCTTT
>.|TRBJ2-4|.|TRBV11-3
CASSLDHPRGNIQYF
TGTGCCAGCAGCTTAGATCATCCTAGAGGAAACATTCAGTACTTC
>few|TRBJ1-1|TRBD1|TRBV5-4
CASSGDRGTEAFF
TGTGCCAGCAGCGGCGACAGGGGGACTGAAGCTTTCTTT
>once|TRBJ2-3|.|TRBV5-6
CASSPGSTDTQYF
TGTGCCAGCAGCCCCGGGTCCACAGATACGCAGTATTTT
>.|TRBJ2-5|TRBD1|TRBV14
CASSQGQGRLETQYF
TGTGCCAGCAGCCAAGGACAGGGTCGTTTAGAGACCCAGTACTTC
>.|TRBJ1-5|.|TRBV6-1
CATRQPRGINQPQHF
TGTGCCACTCGTCAGCCTCGGGGAATCAATCAGCCCCAGCATTTT
>.|TRBJ1-3|TRBD1|TRBV18
CASSHDRGPGNTIYF
TGTGCCAGCTCACATGACAGGGGGCCTGGAAACACCATATATTTT
>.|TRBJ2-3|.|TRBV10-3
CAIRAQDTQYF
TGTGCCATCAGGGCACAAGATACGCAGTATTTT
>.|TRBJ2-3|.|TRBV6-5
CASSPDWPGDTQYF
TGTGCCAGCAGTCCAGACTGGCCGGGAGATACGCAGTATTTT
>.|TRBJ2-7|TRBD2|TRBV9
CASSPSSGNYEQYF
TGTGCCAGCAGCCCCAGTAGCGGGAACTACGAGCAGTACTTC
>few|TRBJ2-7|TRBD1|TRBV4-2
CASSHGIPPQGAESYEQYF
TGTGCCAGCAGCCATGGCATACCCCCTCAGGGGGCTGAGTCTTATGAGCAGTACTTC
>.|TRBJ2-3|.|TRBV21-1
CASSLNSSGRTDTQYF
TGTGCCAGCAGCCTCAATTCTAGCGGGCGCACAGATACGCAGTATTTT
>.|TRBJ2-5|.|TRBV9
CASSVGVTGQETQYF
TGTGCCAGCAGCGTAGGTGTGACAGGACAAGAGACCCAGTACTTC
>.|TRBJ2-3|TRBD1|TRBV6-1
CASSEARSRTGLTDTQYF
TGTGCCAGCAGTGAAGCGCGTAGTCGGACAGGGCTTACAGATACGCAGTATTTT
>.|TRBJ1-4|.|TRBV19
CASTPAGYNEKLFF
TGTGCCAGTACACCGGCGGGTTATAATGAAAAACTGTTTTTT
>.|TRBJ2-1|TRBD2|TRBV12-5
CASGLSTSGRDEQFF
TGTGCTAGTGGTTTGTCGACTAGCGGGAGAGATGAGCAGTTCTTC
>.|TRBJ1-4|TRBD1|TRBV11-2
CASSYGQGSTNEKLFF
TGTGCCAGCAGCTACGGACAGGGGTCGACTAATGAAAAACTGTTTTTT
>.|TRBJ2-1|.|TRBV21-1
CASSKAGSGLDEQFF
TGTGCCAGCAGCAAAGCGGGGAGCGGATTGGATGAGCAGTTCTTC
>.|TRBJ1-1|.|TRBV18
CASSSGQQNTEAFF
TGTGCCAGCTCGTCCGGACAACAGAACACTGAAGCTTTCTTT
>once|TRBJ2-7|.|TRBV30
CAWSVRGGVYEQYF
TGTGCCTGGAGTGTACGAGGCGGGGTCTACGAGCAGTACTTC
>.|TRBJ1-2|.|TRBV9
CASSPGIDYGYTF
TGTGCCAGCAGCCCGGGGATCGACTATGGCTACACCTTC
>.|TRBJ2-1|TRBD2|TRBV4-3
CASSLRSGRAAYNEQFF
TGCGCCAGCAGCCTCCGGAGCGGGAGGGCGGCCTACAATGAGCAGTTCTTC
>.|TRBJ2-7|.|TRBV5-1
CASSSGEGGLSYEQYF
TGCGCCAGCAGCTCCGGTGAGGGGGGGTTGAGTTACGAGCAGTACTTC